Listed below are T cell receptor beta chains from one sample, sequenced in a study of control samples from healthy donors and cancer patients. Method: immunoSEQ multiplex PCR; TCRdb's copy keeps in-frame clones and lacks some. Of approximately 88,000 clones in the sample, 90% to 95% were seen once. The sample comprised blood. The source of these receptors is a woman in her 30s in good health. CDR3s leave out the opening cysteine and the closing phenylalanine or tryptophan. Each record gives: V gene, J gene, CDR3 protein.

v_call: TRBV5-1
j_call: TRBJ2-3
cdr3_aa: ASSLERAPLSDTQY

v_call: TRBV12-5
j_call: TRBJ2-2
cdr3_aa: ASGLVENTGELF

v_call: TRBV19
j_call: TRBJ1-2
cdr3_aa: ASSRQGARSNYGYT

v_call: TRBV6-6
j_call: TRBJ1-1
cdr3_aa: ASSYRTYREAF

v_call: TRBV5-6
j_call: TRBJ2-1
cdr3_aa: ASSRGPFSGGPYNEQF

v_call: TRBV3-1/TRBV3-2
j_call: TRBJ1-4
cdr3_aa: ASSQSPPHVANEKLF

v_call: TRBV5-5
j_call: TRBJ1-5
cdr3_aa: ASSFGGTNQPQH

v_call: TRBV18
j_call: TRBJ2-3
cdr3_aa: ASSATSTTDTQY

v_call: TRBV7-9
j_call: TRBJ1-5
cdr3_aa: ASSLGTGYQPQH

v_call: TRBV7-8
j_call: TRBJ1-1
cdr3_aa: ASSGRQGAGTEAF

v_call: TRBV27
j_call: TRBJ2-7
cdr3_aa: ASGSGPGLSYEQY

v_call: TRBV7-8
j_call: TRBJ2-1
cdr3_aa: ASSASGGTYNEQF

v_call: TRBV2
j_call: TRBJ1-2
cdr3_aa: ASRGDLMPNYGYT

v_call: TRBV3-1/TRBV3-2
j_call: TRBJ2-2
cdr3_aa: ASSQEVAGGGIGELF